These T cell receptor beta chains were read from a single sample in a study of beta chain features in type 1 diabetes. Profiled with immunoSEQ multiplex PCR; TCRdb holds only in-frame clones, not every one. The sample has about 230,000 clones, 9% to 10% seen once. Sequencing input: naive CD4+ T cells from blood. Receptors were obtained from a woman aged 18-29 years in good health. The CDR3 runs from the conserved cysteine through the conserved F or W. The D gene is left open where the match is weak. Expanded clones get a size class; other rows say once, few or many, or leave the size out.

NA,TRBV30,TRBJ2-2,few,CAWDQQGNTGELFF,TGTGCCTGGGACCAACAGGGGAACACCGGGGAGCTGTTTTTT
NA,TRBV5-1,TRBJ1-4,NA,CASSPDPDRGHANEKLFF,TGCGCCAGCAGCCCGGACCCGGACAGAGGGCACGCTAATGAAAAACTGTTTTTT
NA,TRBV15,TRBJ1-2,NA,CATSRDLGGELTYGYTF,TGTGCCACCAGCAGAGATCTGGGGGGTGAACTAACCTATGGCTACACCTTC
TRBD1,TRBV15,TRBJ1-1,NA,CATSRYWTGGLSDTEAFF,TGTGCCACCAGCAGATACTGGACAGGGGGTCTGTCGGACACTGAAGCTTTCTTT
NA,TRBV15,TRBJ2-7,NA,CATSRDLGRGGDEQYF,TGTGCCACCAGCAGAGATCTTGGCAGGGGTGGTGACGAGCAGTACTTC
TRBD1,TRBV30,TRBJ1-5,few,CACGGQNNRPQHF,TGTGCCTGTGGGGGACAGAACAATCGGCCCCAGCATTTT
TRBD1,TRBV5-1,TRBJ2-1,few,CASSSLTGGNEQFF,TGCGCCAGCAGCTCCCTTACAGGGGGCAATGAGCAGTTCTTC
TRBD2,TRBV25-1,TRBJ2-7,few,CASSGGLADSYEQYF,TGTGCCAGCAGTGGCGGACTAGCGGACTCCTACGAGCAGTACTTC
NA,TRBV6-1,TRBJ1-1,NA,CASSVVRLNTEAFF,TGTGCCAGCAGTGTAGTCAGGTTGAACACTGAAGCTTTCTTT
NA,TRBV2,TRBJ1-1,NA,CAGTYNTEAFF,TGTGCCGGGACATACAACACTGAAGCTTTCTTT
NA,TRBV7-2,TRBJ2-7,NA,CASSLVSEQYF,TGTGCCAGCAGCTTAGTCAGCGAGCAGTACTTC
NA,TRBV6-5,TRBJ2-4,NA,CASRGREPKNIQYF,TGTGCCAGCAGGGGCAGGGAACCCAAAAACATTCAGTACTTC
TRBD1,TRBV6-5,TRBJ2-7,NA,CASRPGQGVEQYF,TGTGCCAGCAGACCGGGACAGGGGGTCGAGCAGTACTTC
TRBD2,TRBV2,TRBJ2-1,NA,CASSESGTSGYSSSYNEQFF,TGTGCCAGCAGTGAAAGCGGGACTAGCGGGTATTCGAGCTCCTACAATGAGCAGTTCTTC
NA,TRBV28,TRBJ1-2,NA,CASSLLGGYGYTF,TGTGCCAGCAGTTTACTGGGGGGCTATGGCTACACCTTC
NA,TRBV12-5,TRBJ2-3,NA,CASGPLGITDTQYF,TGTGCTAGTGGCCCACTAGGAATCACAGATACGCAGTATTTT
NA,TRBV9,TRBJ1-2,NA,CASSVGEGATYGYTF,TGTGCCAGCAGCGTAGGTGAAGGGGCGACTTATGGCTACACCTTC
NA,TRBV7-9,TRBJ1-2,few,CASSLGRGTNYGYTF,TGTGCCAGCAGCTTAGGGCGGGGAACTAACTATGGCTACACCTTC
TRBD1,TRBV4-1,TRBJ1-2,NA,CASSRDRGSGYTF,TGCGCCAGCAGTCGAGACAGGGGATCTGGCTACACCTTC
NA,TRBV5-5,TRBJ2-1,NA,CASSVTGTRPPNEQFF,TGTGCCAGCAGCGTGACCGGGACACGACCTCCCAATGAGCAGTTCTTC
NA,TRBV5-1,TRBJ2-5,NA,CASSLGGNGETQYF,TGCGCCAGCAGCTTAGGCGGGAATGGGGAGACCCAGTACTTC
NA,TRBV15,TRBJ1-3,NA,CATSRESGLGSGNTIYF,TGTGCCACCAGCAGAGAATCCGGACTCGGCTCTGGAAACACCATATATTTT
TRBD2,TRBV5-6,TRBJ2-1,NA,CASSSLHGGSLLSYNEQFF,TGTGCCAGCAGCTCCCTACACGGGGGGTCCCTACTCTCCTACAATGAGCAGTTCTTC
NA,TRBV5-1,TRBJ2-5,few,CASSLGADIQETQYF,TGCGCCAGCAGCTTGGGGGCAGACATCCAAGAGACCCAGTACTTC
NA,TRBV7-9,TRBJ1-1,few,CASSLKRDTNTEAFF,TGTGCCAGCAGCTTAAAACGGGACACGAACACTGAAGCTTTCTTT
TRBD2,TRBV2,TRBJ2-5,NA,CASRWLAGAFQETQYF,TGTGCCAGCAGATGGCTAGCGGGGGCCTTCCAAGAGACCCAGTACTTC
TRBD1,TRBV6-6,TRBJ2-5,few,CASSPGTAETQYF,TGTGCCAGCAGTCCCGGGACAGCGGAGACCCAGTACTTC